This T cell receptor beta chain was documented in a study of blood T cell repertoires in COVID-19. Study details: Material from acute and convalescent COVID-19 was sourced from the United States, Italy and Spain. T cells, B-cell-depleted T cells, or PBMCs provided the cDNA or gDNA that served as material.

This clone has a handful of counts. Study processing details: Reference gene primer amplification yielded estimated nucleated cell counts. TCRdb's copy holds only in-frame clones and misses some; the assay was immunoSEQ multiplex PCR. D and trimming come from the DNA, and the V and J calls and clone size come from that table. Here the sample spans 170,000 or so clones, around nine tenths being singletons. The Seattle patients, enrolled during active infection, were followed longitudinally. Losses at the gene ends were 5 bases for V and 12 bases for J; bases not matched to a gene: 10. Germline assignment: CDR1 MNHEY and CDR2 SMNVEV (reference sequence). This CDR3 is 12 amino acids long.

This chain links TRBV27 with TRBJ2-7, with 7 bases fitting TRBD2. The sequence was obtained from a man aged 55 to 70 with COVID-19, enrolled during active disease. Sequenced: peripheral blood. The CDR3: CASSAPGEGWYF. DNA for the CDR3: TGTGCCAGCAGTGCCCCCGGGGAGGGGTGGTACTTC.